This T cell receptor beta chain was identified during a study of blood T cell repertoires in COVID-19. Profiled with immunoSEQ multiplex PCR; TCRdb holds only in-frame clones, not every one. The data contain 100,000 to 150,000 clones, about 89% of them seen just once; the ten biggest clones take up more than 3.5%. The CDR3 is 15 amino acids. V lost 1 base, J lost 5 bases, and 14 bases lay in between. Germline CDR1 is LNHDA and CDR2 is SQIVND (reference sequence). This sequence joins TRBV19 and TRBJ2-5, with D perhaps matching TRBD2 (5 bases). This receptor was taken from a man between 60 and 75 years old with COVID-19, enrolled during active disease. Material: peripheral blood. CDR3 sequence reads: CASSIVSPKRETQYF. The CDR3 DNA follows: TGTGCCAGTAGTATAGTTTCCCCTAAGCGGGAGACCCAGTACTTC.